This TCR beta chain was captured in a study of Graves' ophthalmopathy and Graves' hyperthyroidism. Study as a whole: Pretreatment peripheral blood was obtained at initial diagnosis. General observations from the study: A 13-signature model separated ophthalmopathy from stable hyperthyroidism, reaching 85% to 90% sensitivity and 75% to 83% specificity cross-validated.

Uncontrolled infections, other autoimmune diseases, pregnancy or lactation barred patients from enrollment. The diagnosis combined clinical symptoms, thyroxine, TRAb, thyroid ultrasound and orbital computed tomography scans. Transcripts of RNA were the source for amplifying TCR beta CDR3 regions. The library came from an HTBI-primed first-round RT-PCR and a second-round multiplex PCR. TCRdb reprocessed the multiplex PCR reads via MiXCR and lists one record per CDR3 protein. This table holds some 750,000 distinct CDR3 sequences, 40% found once. On this clonotype: Antigen unknown. Mismatch with germline at one junction end may stem from a read error.

The CDR3 has 14 residues. The receptor was derived from an adult man with Graves' ophthalmopathy. The specimen sequenced was peripheral blood. This chain links TRBV12-3 or TRBV12-4 with TRBJ2-7, with no clear D. CDR3 coding DNA: TGTGCCAGCGGTTTACACCCAGCCCCCTACGAGCAGTACTTC. Encoded protein: CASGLHPAPYEQYF.